Below are 26 T cell receptor beta chains sequenced from a single sample in a study of blood T cell repertoires in COVID-19. Profiling relied on immunoSEQ multiplex PCR, and the TCRdb table lists in-frame clones only, not all of them. The table lists approximately 200,000 clones, around 82% of them singletons. Source material: PBMCs or T cells enriched from blood (not recorded which). The source is a man aged 35 to 55 who had recovered from COVID-19.

V is TRBV5-4 and J is TRBJ1-1, with D hard to call. V lost 3 bases to trimming and J lost 4 bases, with 19 bases between them. This CDR3 contains 16 residues. Germline loops: CDR1 SGHNT, CDR2 YYREEE (reference sequence). The CDR3 coding sequence is TGTGCCAGCAGCTCCCGGGTCCTAACGGGGAGCACTGAAGCTTTCTTT. Translating gives CASSSRVLTGSTEAFF.

The V gene is TRBV7-8, the J gene TRBJ2-3; 7 nucleotides match TRBD2. Per germline, CDR1 SGHVS and CDR2 FQNEAQ. The CDR3 contains 16 residues. Trimming took 5 bases from V and 4 from J; bases not matched to a gene: 12. The CDR3 DNA sequence: TGTGCCAGCAGCCGGTCTCTGGGCGGGAGTTCAGATACGCAGTATTTT. It is translated as CASSRSLGGSSDTQYF.

The genes are TRBV18 and TRBJ1-1; D is uncertain. Trimming took 1 base from V and 4 from J, leaving 7 bases between them. CDR3 length: 13 amino acids. In germline, CDR1 is KGHSH, CDR2 LQKENI. CDR3 DNA: TGTGCCAGCTCACCACAAACTACCACTGAAGCTTTCTTT. Protein: CASSPQTTTEAFF.

The chain has TRBV30 and TRBJ1-3; D gene unclear. The germline gives CDR1 GTSNPN, CDR2 SVGIG (reference sequence). Trimming left V 5 bases short and J 1 base short, with 18 bases between. The length of the CDR3 is 16 residues. The DNA of the CDR3 is TGTGCCTGGGCACGATACATTTCCTTATCTGGAAACACCATATATTTT. As protein: CAWARYISLSGNTIYF.

This chain uses TRBV18 with TRBJ1-2, with D possibly TRBD1 on 6 matching bases. The V gene lost 3 bases and the J gene lost 0 bases, with 11 bases spanning the gap. Germline CDR1 and CDR2: KGHSH and LQKENI. This CDR3 region has 15 residues. The CDR3 reads CASSPATGPNYGYTF. Here the CDR3 DNA reads TGTGCCAGCTCACCCGCGACAGGACCTAACTATGGCTACACCTTC.

The rearrangement links TRBV20-1 to TRBJ2-1, with 9 bases identical to TRBD2. The V gene's germline CDR1 is DFQATT and CDR2 SNEGSKA (reference sequence). The CDR3 is 14 amino acids. Germline trimming cut 3 bases from V and 4 bases from J; bases unmatched to any gene: 4. The chain's CDR3 is CSASSGSGYNEQFF. In nucleotides, the CDR3 is TGCAGTGCTAGTAGCGGGAGTGGGTACAATGAGCAGTTCTTC.

The CDR3 loop is CASSQDRVVFF. The CDR3 DNA is TGCGCCAGCAGCCAAGATAGAGTGGTTTTCTTT. V and J are TRBV4-3 and TRBJ1-1; D is ambiguous. The germline V gene encodes CDR1 LGHNA and CDR2 YSLEER. V lost 0 bases and J 13 bases, leaving 9 bases between the germline ends. This CDR3 region has 11 residues.

The rearrangement uses TRBV9 and TRBJ2-3; 11 nucleotides match TRBD2. Germline CDR1 is SGDLS and CDR2 is YYNGEE. V lost 2 bases to trimming and J lost 5 bases; unmatched junction nucleotides: 7. The CDR3 has 16 amino acids. In DNA, the CDR3 is TGTGCCAGCAGCGTTTTAGCGGGAGGGGTAGTAGATACGCAGTATTTT. Translating it yields CASSVLAGGVVDTQYF.

The J gene is TRBJ2-1, the V gene TRBV3-1 (or the pseudogene TRBV3-2), with 10 bases lining up with TRBD2. The CDR3 contains 16 residues. V shed 4 bases and J 2 bases; nucleotides not matched to a gene: 5. Germline loops: CDR1 LGHDT, CDR2 YNNKEL (reference sequence). The chain's CDR3 is CASSPWTSGTYNEQFF. As DNA, the CDR3 is TGTGCCAGCAGCCCCTGGACTAGCGGAACCTACAATGAGCAGTTCTTC.

The chain combines TRBV15 with TRBJ2-3, with 12 bases lining up with TRBD2. CDR3 length: 19 amino acids. Germline V lookup: CDR1 LNHNV, CDR2 YYDKDF (reference sequence). V was pared by 3 bases and J by 4 bases, with 14 bases of the junction left unmatched. The CDR3 DNA is TGTGCCACCAGCAGTCCTAGCCCACCTAGCGGGAGGGCCCCAGATACGCAGTATTTT. Amino acid sequence: CATSSPSPPSGRAPDTQYF.

This chain uses TRBV4-3 with TRBJ2-2; D remains unclear. The CDR3 loop spans 14 amino acids. CDR1 and CDR2 (germline): LGHNA, YSLEER. The V end lost 2 bases, the J end lost 2 bases, and 6 bases lay between the germline ends. The CDR3 is CASSQRGNTGELFF. The CDR3 DNA sequence: TGCGCCAGCAGCCAAAGAGGTAACACCGGGGAGCTGTTTTTT.

The CDR3, as DNA: TGCGCCAGCAGCTCCGGGTCCACCGGCACCGGGGAGCTGTTTTTT. It specifies CASSSGSTGTGELFF. The gene calls are TRBV5-1 and TRBJ2-2; no clear D gene. The CDR3 contains 15 residues. V lost 3 bases and J 4 bases, leaving 13 bases between the germline ends. Germline values: CDR1 SGHRS, CDR2 YFSETQ.

The chain couples TRBV6-2 or TRBV6-3 to TRBJ2-7; 9 bases fit TRBD2. This CDR3 has 16 amino acids. Germline assignment: CDR1 MNHEY and CDR2 SVGEGT. The ends lost 4 bases at V and 5 bases at J; junction bases unmatched: 12. The CDR3 sequence: CASSSPLAGLRDEQYV. The CDR3 bases are TGTGCCAGCAGTTCTCCACTAGCGGGCCTCCGGGACGAGCAGTACGTC.

J is TRBJ1-2 and V is TRBV6-1; D is possibly TRBD1 (6 bases). CDR3 size: 14 residues. Germline V gene data show CDR1 as MNHNS and CDR2 as SASEGT. V was shortened by 0 bases and J by 1 base, with 6 bases between the two germline ends. The CDR3 nucleotides read TGTGCCAGCAGTGAAGCGGGACATAACTATGGCTACACCTTC. Its translation is CASSEAGHNYGYTF.

In its sample, this clone was seen a few times. This chain uses TRBV3-1 (or the pseudogene TRBV3-2) with TRBJ1-1, with D tentatively TRBD1 (6 bases). Trimming removed 3 bases from V and 1 base from J, with 15 bases in between. Germline assignment: CDR1 LGHDT and CDR2 YNNKEL (reference sequence). CDR3 length: 16 amino acids. The CDR3 DNA reads TGTGCCAGCAGCCACCTGGACAGACCTCCGAACACTGAAGCTTTCTTT. This sequence encodes CASSHLDRPPNTEAFF.

The chain links TRBV15 to TRBJ1-1; 7 bases line up with TRBD1. The trim removed 1 base at V and 6 bases at J, leaving 17 bases unmatched. Germline CDR1 reads LNHNV; CDR2 reads YYDKDF (reference sequence). The length of the CDR3 is 18 residues. The CDR3 loop reads CATSRGTGERGLSAEAFF. The CDR3 coding sequence is TGTGCCACCAGCAGAGGAACAGGGGAGAGAGGTTTATCCGCTGAAGCTTTCTTT.

The chain combines TRBV7-2 with TRBJ1-6; TRBD1 aligns across 7 bases. The trim removed 0 bases at V and 0 bases at J, leaving 11 bases unmatched. This CDR3 has 20 amino acids. Germline CDR1 reads SGHTA; CDR2 reads FQGNSA. The CDR3 DNA reads TGTGCCAGCAGCTTAGCGCTAATGTGGGGGGACAGCTCCTATAATTCACCCCTCCACTTT. The encoded protein is CASSLALMWGDSSYNSPLHF.

The chain has TRBV27 and TRBJ1-2; perhaps TRBD1 as D (6 bases). The CDR3 is 14 amino acids. V lost 6 bases, J lost 4 bases, and 15 bases lay in between. Per the germline V gene, CDR1 is MNHEY and CDR2 is SMNVEV (reference sequence). This CDR3 is CASSDPGVPYGYTF. The CDR3 region has the DNA TGTGCCAGCAGCGATCCAGGGGTTCCCTATGGCTACACCTTC.

V is TRBV5-1 and J is TRBJ1-3; D perhaps matches TRBD1 (6 bases). The CDR3 is 14 amino acids. The V gene's germline CDR1 is SGHRS and CDR2 YFSETQ. The ends were cut back, 1 base at V and 4 bases at J, with 9 bases in the middle. The CDR3 DNA is TGCGCCAGCAGCTTGACAGGGTTCGGAAACACCATATATTTT. The encoded protein is CASSLTGFGNTIYF.

This clone has just one count. The chain joins TRBV19 to TRBJ2-7, with D possibly being TRBD2 (5 bases). The V gene's germline CDR1 is LNHDA and CDR2 SQIVND (reference sequence). With 6 bases removed from V and 3 bases from J, the gap between germline ends came to 15 bases. The CDR3 runs to 14 residues. CDR3 coding DNA: TGTGCCAGTAGCCGTGGTAGCGCACTCTACGAGCAGTACTTC. As protein: CASSRGSALYEQYF.

This clone appeared a few times. The rearrangement links TRBV2 to TRBJ1-1; D perhaps matches TRBD1 (6 bases). This CDR3 has 13 amino acids. V was clipped by 9 bases and J by 8 bases, with 19 bases between them. The germline gives CDR1 SNHLY, CDR2 FYNNEI. CDR3 in amino acids: CASLAGVRGEAFF. As DNA, the CDR3 is TGTGCCAGTCTCGCAGGGGTTCGCGGGGAAGCTTTCTTT.

The V and J genes are TRBV5-5 and TRBJ1-2; 12 nucleotides align to TRBD1. CDR1 and CDR2 from the germline V gene are SGHKS and YYEKEE (reference sequence). This CDR3 is 17 amino acids long. V was pared by 2 bases and J by 4 bases, with 9 bases of the junction left unmatched. CDR3 amino acids: CASSLLFGTGGTYGYTF. The CDR3 nucleotides are TGTGCCAGCAGCTTATTATTTGGGACAGGGGGCACCTATGGCTACACCTTC.

The chain employs TRBV4-1 and TRBJ1-5; 7 bases map to TRBD1. V trimming: 5 bases; J trimming: 1 base; junction bases outside the gene matches: 2. CDR3 length equals 14 residues. Per the germline V gene, CDR1 is MGHRA and CDR2 is YSYEKL. The CDR3 sequence is CASSSQGSNQPQHF. Here the CDR3 DNA reads TGCGCCAGCAGCTCACAGGGGAGCAATCAGCCCCAGCATTTT.

This clone has only one observation. This chain joins TRBV7-9 and TRBJ2-1; D is possibly TRBD1 (5 bases). V lost 5 bases and J 4 bases, leaving 9 bases between the germline ends. Germline values: CDR1 SEHNR, CDR2 FQNEAQ (reference sequence). The CDR3 has 13 amino acids. The CDR3 spells CASSPAGYNEQFF. CDR3 bases: TGTGCCAGCAGCCCCGCAGGGTACAATGAGCAGTTCTTC.

The chain uses TRBV6-5 and TRBJ1-2, with D perhaps matching TRBD1 (6 bases). Trimming took 6 bases from V and 4 from J, leaving 12 bases between them. Looked up from germline, CDR1 is MNHEY and CDR2 is SVGAGI. The CDR3 totals 13 residues. The CDR3 coding sequence is TGTGCCAGCAGCCCACGGGGGGCCTATGGCTACACCTTC. This sequence encodes CASSPRGAYGYTF.

The V gene is TRBV6-5, the J gene TRBJ1-1, with TRBD1 matching 11 bases. Germline loops: CDR1 MNHEY, CDR2 SVGAGI. V was clipped by 5 bases and J by 5 bases; unmatched bases: 4. The CDR3 contains 14 residues. CDR3: CASSPDRGRTEAFF. For the CDR3, the DNA is TGTGCCAGCAGTCCGGACAGGGGGCGTACTGAAGCTTTCTTT.